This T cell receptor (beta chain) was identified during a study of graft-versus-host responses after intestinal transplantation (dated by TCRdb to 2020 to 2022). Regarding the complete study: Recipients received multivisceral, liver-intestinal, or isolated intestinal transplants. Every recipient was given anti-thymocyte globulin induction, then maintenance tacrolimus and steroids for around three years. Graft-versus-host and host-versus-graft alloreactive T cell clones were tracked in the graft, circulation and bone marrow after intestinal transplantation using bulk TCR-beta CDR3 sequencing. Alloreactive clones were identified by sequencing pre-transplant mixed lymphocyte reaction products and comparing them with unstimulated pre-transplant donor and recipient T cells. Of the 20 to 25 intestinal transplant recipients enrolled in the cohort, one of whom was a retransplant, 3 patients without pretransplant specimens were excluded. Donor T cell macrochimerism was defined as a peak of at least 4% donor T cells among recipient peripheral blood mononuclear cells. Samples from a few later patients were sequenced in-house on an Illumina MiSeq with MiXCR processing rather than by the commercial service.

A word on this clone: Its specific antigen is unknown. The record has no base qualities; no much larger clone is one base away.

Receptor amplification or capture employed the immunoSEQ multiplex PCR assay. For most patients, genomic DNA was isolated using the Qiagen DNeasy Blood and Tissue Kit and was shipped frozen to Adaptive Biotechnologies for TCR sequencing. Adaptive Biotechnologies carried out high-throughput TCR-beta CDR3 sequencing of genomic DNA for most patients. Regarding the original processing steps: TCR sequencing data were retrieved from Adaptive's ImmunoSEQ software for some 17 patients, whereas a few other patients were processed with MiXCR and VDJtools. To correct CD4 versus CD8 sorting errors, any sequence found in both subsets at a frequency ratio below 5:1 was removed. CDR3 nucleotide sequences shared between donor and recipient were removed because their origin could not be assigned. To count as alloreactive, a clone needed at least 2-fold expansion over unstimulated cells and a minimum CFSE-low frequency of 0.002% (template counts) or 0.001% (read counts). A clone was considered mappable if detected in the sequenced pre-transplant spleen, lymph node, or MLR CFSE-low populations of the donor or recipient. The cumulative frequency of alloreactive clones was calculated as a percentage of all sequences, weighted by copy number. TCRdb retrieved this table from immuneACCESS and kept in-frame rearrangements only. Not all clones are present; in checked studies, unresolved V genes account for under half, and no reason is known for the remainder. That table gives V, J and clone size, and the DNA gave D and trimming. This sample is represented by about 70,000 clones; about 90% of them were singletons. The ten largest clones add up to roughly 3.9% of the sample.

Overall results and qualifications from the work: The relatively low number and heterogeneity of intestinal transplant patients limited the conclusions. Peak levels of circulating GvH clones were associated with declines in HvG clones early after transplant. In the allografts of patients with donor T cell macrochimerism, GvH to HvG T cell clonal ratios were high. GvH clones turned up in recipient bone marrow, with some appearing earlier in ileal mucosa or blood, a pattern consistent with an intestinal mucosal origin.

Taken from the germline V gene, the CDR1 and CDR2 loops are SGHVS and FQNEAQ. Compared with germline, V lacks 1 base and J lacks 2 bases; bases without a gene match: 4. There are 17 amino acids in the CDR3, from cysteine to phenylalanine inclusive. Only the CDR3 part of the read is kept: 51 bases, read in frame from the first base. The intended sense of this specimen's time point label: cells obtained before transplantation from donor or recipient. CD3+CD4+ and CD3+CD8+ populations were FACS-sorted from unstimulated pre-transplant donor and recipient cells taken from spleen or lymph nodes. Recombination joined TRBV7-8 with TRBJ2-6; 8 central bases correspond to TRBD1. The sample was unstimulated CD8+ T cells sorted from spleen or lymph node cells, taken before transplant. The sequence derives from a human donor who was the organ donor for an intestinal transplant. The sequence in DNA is TGTGCCAGCAGCTTAGGTCAGGGGGCTGCTGGGGCCAACGTCCTGACTTTC. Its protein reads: CASSLGQGAAGANVLTF. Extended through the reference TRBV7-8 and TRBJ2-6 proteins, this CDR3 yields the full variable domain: GAGVSQSPRYKVAKRGQDVALRCDPISGHVSLFWYQQALGQGPEFLTYFQNEAQLDKSGLPSDRFFAERPEGSVSTLKIQRTQQEDSAVYLCASSLGQGAAGANVLTFGAGSRLTVL.